The present T cell receptor (beta chain) was sequenced within a study of graft-versus-host responses after intestinal transplantation. Study overall: The study gave all recipients anti-thymocyte globulin induction, then tacrolimus and steroids for approximately three years. Study-wide results and caveats: Allografts of patients with graft-donor T cell macrochimerism showed high graft-versus-host to host-versus-graft clone ratios. GvH clone levels peaked in circulation, and this peak was associated with early post-transplant HvG declines. The recipient marrow held GvH clones, and some of them showed up first in ileum or blood.

Worth noting for this clone: Its antigen is not known.

V lost 4 bases and J lost 6; bases outside the gene matches: 2. CDR1 is SGHDT, CDR2 YYEEEE, per germline. The CDR3 is 13 residues long. Profiling relied on immunoSEQ multiplex PCR, and the TCRdb table lists in-frame clones only, not all of them. This sample has about 110,000 clones, with roughly 95% found just once. This chain uses TRBV5-6 with TRBJ2-7; 12 nucleotides match TRBD2. The sequence was obtained from a human donor who received an intestinal transplant. The source material was unstimulated CD8+ T cells sorted from spleen or lymph node cells, sampled before intestinal transplant. This CDR3 is CASSPGLAGEQYF. The CDR3 region has the DNA TGTGCCAGCAGCCCGGGACTAGCGGGCGAGCAGTACTTC.